The T cell receptor (beta chain) described here comes from a study of PD-L1 blockade in urothelial cancer listed by TCRdb under 2017. Regarding the research as a whole: Therapy was started at some point between 2013 and 2015 for all patients, and atezolizumab 1,200 mg was administered intravenously every 3 weeks. About 90% of the roughly 29 patients were identified as males with urothelial cancer of bladder origin, and a prior smoking history was reported by 18 of 29 patients. Patients had an ECOG performance status of 0 or 1 and had received between 0 and 3 prior chemotherapy regimens. Blood samples were analyzed 3 weeks after the start of treatment (second dose) and 6 weeks after the start of treatment. Blood samples gave a median of about 150,000 T cells and 80,000 to 95,000 unique TCRs, with a median clonality of 0.080. The study, an exploratory multi-omic analysis, examined somatic, immune and clinical correlates of response to PD-L1 blockade with atezolizumab in urothelial cancer. Pretreatment tumor samples, along with matched peripheral blood collected serially before and after atezolizumab treatment, underwent TCR sequencing. Durable clinical benefit was defined as a progression-free survival longer than 6 months, and TCR features were additionally tested against progression-free survival and overall survival. Whole exome sequencing and RNA sequencing of pretreatment tumors were performed alongside TCR sequencing in the same patients. Under 10 patients achieved durable clinical benefit and some 21 did not. Twenty-nine patients had pretreatment blood TCR-seq, some 25 had at least one posttreatment blood collection, and some 25 had tumor TCR-seq.

The time point label here, explained by the study, means: peripheral blood 6 weeks after treatment start. The cohort comprised around 30 patients with locally advanced or metastatic urothelial carcinoma treated at Memorial Sloan Kettering on a trial protocol. Peripheral blood mononuclear cells were collected from each patient pretreatment and during treatment, giving between 1 and 8 total time points per patient. The Qiagen DNeasy Blood extraction kit was used to purify genomic DNA from total PBMCs and from tumor samples. PBMCs were collected pretreatment and during treatment, and were isolated and stored as previously described. Paper-wide results and their limitations: Patients with durable benefit showed greater expansion of tumor-associated TCR clones in peripheral blood 3 weeks after starting treatment (n ≈ 23, p = 0.022). Because the sample size was small (n of about 29) and many exploratory analyses were performed, the results are intended to be hypothesis-generating. Improved progression-free and overall survival was associated with having pretreatment peripheral blood TCR clonality below the median.

Each PCR received spiked-in synthetic TCR analog templates so that absolute template abundance could be estimated from read counts. The immunoSEQ assay was used to amplify TCRbeta CDR3 regions from genomic DNA with bias-controlled V and J gene primers. Sequencing of rearranged TCRbeta segments was performed at approximately 20X coverage. The source study handled its data this way. Sequencing errors were corrected by clustering, and CDR3s were annotated against IMGT so that V, D and J genes could be assigned. Downstream analyses used only productive TCRbeta rearrangements and left out out-of-frame or stop-codon sequences. Clonality was computed as one minus Shannon entropy normalized by the log of the number of unique productive sequences. Clones differing between time points or between blood and tumor were identified using Fisher's exact test with Benjamini-Hochberg correction, with an adjusted p below 0.01 applied as the threshold. As stored in TCRdb, this immuneACCESS dataset retains in-frame rearrangements with V and J assigned. A fraction of the clones does not appear; measured against another copy, unresolved V genes explain less than half of the discrepancy, and the remainder lacks a known reason. The DNA was the basis for D and trimming; V, J and clone size are from that table. The sample table contains 20,000 to 25,000 clones; only one count was recorded for about 93% of them. Clones ranked in the top ten supply about 11% of the sample.

A word on this clone: It has no known antigen specificity. The input lacks base qualities; no much larger clone sits a single base away.

V and J are truncated by 4 bases and 6 bases respectively, leaving an intervening sequence of 6 bases. CDR1 and CDR2 were assigned from the germline V gene (reference sequence) as LNHDA and SQIVND. Spanning cysteine to phenylalanine, the CDR3 consists of 11 amino acids. The only DNA kept is the CDR3, 33 bases in frame from the first base. The sample in question was PBMCs, obtained around atezolizumab (anti-PD-L1) treatment. The sequence joins TRBV19 to TRBJ1-1; the D gene cannot be named for sure. The receptor's source is a woman in her fifties or sixties with urothelial cancer. The DNA sequence is TGTGCCAGTAGTAACCGGGCTGAAGCTTTCTTT. This translates into CASSNRAEAFF.